The count of the clone carrying this TCR beta chain is one. What it binds is not known. These data are taken from a study of graft-versus-host responses after intestinal transplantation. TCRdb's copy holds only in-frame clones and misses some; the assay was immunoSEQ multiplex PCR. The data show tens of thousands of clones, 92% seen once. The CDR3 is 14 amino acids. Trimming removed 4 bases from V and 4 bases from J, with 14 bases in between. CDR1 is SQVTM, CDR2 ANQGSEA, per germline. This TCR derives from a human donor who was the organ donor for an intestinal transplant. The input for sequencing was unstimulated CD4+ T cells sorted from spleen or lymph node cells, taken before transplant. This chain links TRBV29-1 with TRBJ2-1; D possibly uses TRBD1 or TRBD2 (6 bases each). As DNA, the CDR3 is TGCAGCGTTGTTGAGGAGGGGGTATACAATGAGCAGTTCTTC. Its translation is CSVVEEGVYNEQFF.